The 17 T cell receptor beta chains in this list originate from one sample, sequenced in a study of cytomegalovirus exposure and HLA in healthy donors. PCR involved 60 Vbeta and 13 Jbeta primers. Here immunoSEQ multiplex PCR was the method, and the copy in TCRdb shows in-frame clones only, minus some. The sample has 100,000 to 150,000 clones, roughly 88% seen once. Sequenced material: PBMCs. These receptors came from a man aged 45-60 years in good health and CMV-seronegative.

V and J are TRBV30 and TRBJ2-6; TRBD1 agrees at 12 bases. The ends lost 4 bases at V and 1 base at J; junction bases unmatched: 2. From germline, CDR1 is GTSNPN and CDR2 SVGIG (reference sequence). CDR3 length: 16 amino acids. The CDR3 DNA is TGTGCCTGGACGGGACAGGGGGCTTCTGGGGCCAACGTCCTGACTTTC. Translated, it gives CAWTGQGASGANVLTF.

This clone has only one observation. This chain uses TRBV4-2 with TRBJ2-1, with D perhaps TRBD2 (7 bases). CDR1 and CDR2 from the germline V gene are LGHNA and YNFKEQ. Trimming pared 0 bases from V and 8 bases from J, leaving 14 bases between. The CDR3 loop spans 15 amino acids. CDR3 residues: CASSQEGGAFDEQFF. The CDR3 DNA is TGTGCCAGCAGCCAAGAGGGGGGGGCATTCGATGAGCAGTTCTTC.

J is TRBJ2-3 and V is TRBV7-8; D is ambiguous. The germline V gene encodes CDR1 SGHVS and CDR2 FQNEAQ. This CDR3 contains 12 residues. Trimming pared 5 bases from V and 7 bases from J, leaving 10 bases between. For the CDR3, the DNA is TGTGCCAGCAGCATAATGACACATACGCAGTATTTT. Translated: CASSIMTHTQYF.

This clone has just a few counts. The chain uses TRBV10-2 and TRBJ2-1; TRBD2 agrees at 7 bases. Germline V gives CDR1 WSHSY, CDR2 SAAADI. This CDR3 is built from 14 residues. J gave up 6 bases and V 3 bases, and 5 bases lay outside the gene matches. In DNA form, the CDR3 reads TGCGCCAGCAGTGACGTCCTAGCGGTCAATGAGCAGTTCTTC. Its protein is CASSDVLAVNEQFF.

CDR3 in amino acids: CASSTLTGTGGRGYTF. The CDR3 DNA sequence: TGTGCCAGCAGCACCCTAACCGGGACAGGGGGCCGAGGCTACACCTTC. This chain joins TRBV7-2 and TRBJ1-2; 12 nucleotides line up with TRBD1. The V gene's germline CDR1 is SGHTA and CDR2 FQGNSA. The V and J ends lost 5 bases and 8 bases, in that order; junction bases with no gene match: 12. CDR3 length: 16 amino acids.

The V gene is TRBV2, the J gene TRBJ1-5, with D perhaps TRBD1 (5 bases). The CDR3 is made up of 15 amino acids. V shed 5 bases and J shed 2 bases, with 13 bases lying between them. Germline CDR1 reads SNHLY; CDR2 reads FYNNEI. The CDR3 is CASSYQGIGNQPQHF. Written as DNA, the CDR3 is TGTGCCAGCAGTTACCAGGGAATAGGCAATCAGCCCCAGCATTTT. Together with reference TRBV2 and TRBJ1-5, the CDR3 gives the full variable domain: EPEVTQTPSHQVTQMGQEVILRCVPISNHLYFYWYRQILGQKVEFLVSFYNNEISEKSEIFDDQFSVERPDGSNFTLKIRSTKLEDSAMYFCASSYQGIGNQPQHFGDGTRLSIL.

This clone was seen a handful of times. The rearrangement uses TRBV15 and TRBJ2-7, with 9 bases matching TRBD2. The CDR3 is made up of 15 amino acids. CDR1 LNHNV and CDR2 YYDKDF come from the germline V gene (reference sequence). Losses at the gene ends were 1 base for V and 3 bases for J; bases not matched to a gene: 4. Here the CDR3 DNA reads TGTGCCACCAGCAGAGTCAGCGGGGGGAGCTACGAGCAGTACTTC. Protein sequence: CATSRVSGGSYEQYF.

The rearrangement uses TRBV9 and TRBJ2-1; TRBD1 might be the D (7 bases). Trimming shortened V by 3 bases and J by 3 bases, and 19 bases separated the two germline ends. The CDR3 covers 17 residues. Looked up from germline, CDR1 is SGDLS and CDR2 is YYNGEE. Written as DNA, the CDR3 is TGTGCCAGCAGCGACATGGGGGGTACAGGGGTCTACAATGAGCAGTTCTTC. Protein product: CASSDMGGTGVYNEQFF.

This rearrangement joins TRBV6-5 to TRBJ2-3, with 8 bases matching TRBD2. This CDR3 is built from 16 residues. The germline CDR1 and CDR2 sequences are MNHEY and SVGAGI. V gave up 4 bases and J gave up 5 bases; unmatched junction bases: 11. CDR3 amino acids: CASSFYRGGNIDTQYF. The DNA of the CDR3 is TGTGCCAGCAGTTTTTATCGGGGGGGTAATATAGATACGCAGTATTTT.

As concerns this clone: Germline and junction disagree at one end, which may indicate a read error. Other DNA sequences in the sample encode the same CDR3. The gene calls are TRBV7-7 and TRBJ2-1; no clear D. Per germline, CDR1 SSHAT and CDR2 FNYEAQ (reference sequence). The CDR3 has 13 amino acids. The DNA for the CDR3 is TGTGCTAGCAGCTTATCGGAGTACAATGAGCAGTTCTTC. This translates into CASSLSEYNEQFF.

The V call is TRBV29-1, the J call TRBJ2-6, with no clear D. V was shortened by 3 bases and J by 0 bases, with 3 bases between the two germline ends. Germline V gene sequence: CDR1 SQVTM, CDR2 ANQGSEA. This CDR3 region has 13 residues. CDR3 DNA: TGCAGCGTTGACAACTCTGGGGCCAACGTCCTGACTTTC. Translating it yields CSVDNSGANVLTF. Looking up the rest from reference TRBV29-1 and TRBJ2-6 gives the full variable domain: SAVISQKPSRDICQRGTSLTIQCQVDSQVTMMFWYRQQPGQSLTLIATANQGSEATYESGFVIDKFPISRPNLTFSTLTVSNMSPEDSSIYLCSVDNSGANVLTFGAGSRLTVL.

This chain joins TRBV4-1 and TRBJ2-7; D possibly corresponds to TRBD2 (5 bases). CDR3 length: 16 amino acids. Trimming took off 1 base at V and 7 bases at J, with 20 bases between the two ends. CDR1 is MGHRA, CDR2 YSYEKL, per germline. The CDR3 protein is CASSQGWAGNLGEQYF. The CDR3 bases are TGCGCCAGCAGCCAAGGGTGGGCCGGGAACCTGGGGGAGCAGTACTTC.

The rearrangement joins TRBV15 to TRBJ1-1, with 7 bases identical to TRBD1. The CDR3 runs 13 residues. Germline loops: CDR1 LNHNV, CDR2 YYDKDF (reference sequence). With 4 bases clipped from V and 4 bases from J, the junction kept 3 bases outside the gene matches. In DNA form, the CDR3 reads TGTGCCACCAGCACCGACAGGGTCACTGAAGCTTTCTTT. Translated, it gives CATSTDRVTEAFF.

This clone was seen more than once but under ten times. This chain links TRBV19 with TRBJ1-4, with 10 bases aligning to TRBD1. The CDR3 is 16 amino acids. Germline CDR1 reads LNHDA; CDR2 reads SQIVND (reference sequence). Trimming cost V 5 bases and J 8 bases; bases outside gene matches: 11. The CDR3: CASSRRDRGMVEKLFF. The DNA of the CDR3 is TGTGCCAGTAGTCGCCGGGACAGGGGTATGGTGGAAAAACTGTTTTTT.

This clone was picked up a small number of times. In nucleotides, the CDR3 is TGTGCCAGCAGCCAAGGGCTCTTGGCTGGAAACACCATATATTTT. The encoded protein is CASSQGLLAGNTIYF. The V gene is TRBV4-2, the J gene TRBJ1-3; D call uncertain. Germline CDR1 and CDR2: LGHNA and YNFKEQ. Trimming left V 1 base short and J 2 bases short, with 9 bases between. The CDR3 length is 15 residues.

CDR3 loop: CASSPHLLTFRGNRGYTF. CDR3 nucleotides: TGTGCCAGCAGCCCGCACCTCCTAACATTCAGGGGGAACCGTGGCTACACCTTC. The chain combines TRBV5-5 with TRBJ1-2; 7 positions agree with TRBD1. J was trimmed by 7 bases and V by 4 bases; bases with no gene match: 22. The CDR3 extends over 18 amino acids. Germline-derived CDR1 and CDR2 are SGHKS and YYEKEE (reference sequence).

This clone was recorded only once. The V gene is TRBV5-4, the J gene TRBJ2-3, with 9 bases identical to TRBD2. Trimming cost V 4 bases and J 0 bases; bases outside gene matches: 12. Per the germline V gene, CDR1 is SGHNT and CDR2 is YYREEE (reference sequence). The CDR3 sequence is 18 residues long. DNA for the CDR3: TGTGCCAGCAGCGGGGCGGGTAGCGGGGGCCACAGCACAGATACGCAGTATTTT. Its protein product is CASSGAGSGGHSTDTQYF.